These 21 T cell receptor beta chains came from one sample sequenced in a study of CD8 T cells in ankylosing spondylitis. Study-wide findings and caveats: A motif in TCR beta, a set of several highly homologous variants, appeared characteristic of ankylosing spondylitis blood.

For these TCRs, the target antigens are not known. TCRdb re-analysed the 5' RACE reads in MiXCR, keeping a single row per CDR3 protein. The sample shows 220,000 or so distinct CDR3 sequences, 15% to 20% of them seen only once. Sequenced input: blood, either unsorted or a sorted T cell fraction (not recorded which). These receptors all stem from a male donor with ankylosing spondylitis.

This clonotype was observed a few times. The chain recombines TRBV12-3 or TRBV12-4 with TRBJ1-5, with no clear D. The CDR3 totals 13 residues. Trimming left V 6 bases short and J 5 bases short, with 11 bases between. The CDR3 protein is CASSLHDYQPQHF. CDR3 DNA: TGTGCCAGCAGCCTTCACGATTATCAGCCCCAGCATTTT.

This clonotype came up many times. V gene TRBV12-3 or TRBV12-4 combines with J gene TRBJ2-5, with a possible D match to TRBD2 (5 bases). V was clipped by 7 bases and J by 3 bases, with 12 bases between them. CDR3 length: 13 residues. CDR3 amino acids: CASNTRSEETQYF. CDR3 coding DNA: TGTGCCAGCAATACTAGGTCCGAAGAGACCCAGTACTTC.

In its sample, this clonotype was seen a few times. CDR3 in DNA: TGTGCCAGCAGCTTGAGTGAAGTAGGGTCACCCCTCCACTTT. It encodes CASSLSEVGSPLHF. J is TRBJ1-6 and V is TRBV5-6; no clear D. The CDR3 runs 14 residues. The V gene lost 1 base and the J gene lost 10 bases, with 12 bases spanning the gap. Germline loops: CDR1 SGHDT, CDR2 YYEEEE.

This chain links TRBV27 with TRBJ1-2; maybe TRBD1 (5 bases). Germline V gene sequence: CDR1 MNHEY, CDR2 SMNVEV (reference sequence). The CDR3 loop spans 13 amino acids. Trimming shortened V by 5 bases and J by 2 bases, and 9 bases separated the two germline ends. CDR3 bases: TGTGCCAGCAGTCCAGAGGGGAACTATGGCTACACCTTC. This codes for CASSPEGNYGYTF.

V and J are TRBV11-1 and TRBJ2-3; TRBD1 matches at 8 bases. In germline, CDR1 is SGHAT, CDR2 FQDESV (reference sequence). With V trimmed by 0 bases and J by 7 bases, 21 bases remained unmatched. The CDR3 is 20 residues long. CDR3 bases: TGTGCCAGCAGCTTAGCGCAGGGGGCGTTTTCACCGACCTTAATAAATACGCAGTATTTT. Translating gives CASSLAQGAFSPTLINTQYF.

This clonotype has just a few counts. The chain joins TRBV7-9 to TRBJ2-7; 8 nucleotides match TRBD1. CDR3 length: 14 amino acids. Germline CDR1 reads SEHNR; CDR2 reads FQNEAQ (reference sequence). The J segment lost 5 bases and the V segment lost 4 bases, leaving 7 bases of the junction unmatched. CDR3 in amino acids: CASSSPQGADEQYF. Here the CDR3 DNA reads TGTGCCAGCAGCTCTCCGCAGGGGGCGGACGAGCAGTACTTC.

This clonotype has a handful of counts. V usage is TRBV6-1 and J usage is TRBJ2-1, with D possibly being TRBD1 (5 bases). The CDR3 totals 15 residues. Germline V gene data show CDR1 as MNHNS and CDR2 as SASEGT. V lost 5 bases, J lost 7 bases, and 18 bases lay in between. This chain's CDR3 is CASSLQGMGMNEQFF. The CDR3 DNA reads TGTGCCAGCAGTCTGCAGGGAATGGGTATGAATGAGCAGTTCTTC.

The rearrangement uses TRBV12-3 or TRBV12-4 and TRBJ2-1; D uncertain. This CDR3 spans 12 amino acids. The V and J ends lost 5 bases and 3 bases respectively, with 5 bases between them. CDR3 protein: CASSNSYNEQFF. CDR3 DNA: TGTGCCAGCAGTAACAGCTACAATGAGCAGTTCTTC.

In DNA form, the CDR3 reads TGTGCCTGGATCGGGGTTAGGGCTTTCTTT. It translates to CAWIGVRAFF. The chain employs TRBV30 and TRBJ1-1; no clear D gene. Per the germline V gene, CDR1 is GTSNPN and CDR2 is SVGIG (reference sequence). The CDR3 runs 10 residues. The V end was cut by 4 bases, the J end by 11 bases, with 11 bases between.

V gene TRBV9 combines with J gene TRBJ2-1; 9 bases map to TRBD1. The germline V gene encodes CDR1 SGDLS and CDR2 YYNGEE. The J segment lost 8 bases and the V segment lost 0 bases, leaving 9 bases of the junction unmatched. The CDR3 totals 16 residues. Written as DNA, the CDR3 is TGTGCCAGCAGCGTAGAGGGGACAGGGCCCTCGGATGAGCAGTTCTTC. Protein sequence: CASSVEGTGPSDEQFF.

The table lists this clonotype with many counts. The rearrangement uses TRBV4-3 and TRBJ2-1, with a possible D match to TRBD2 (5 bases). Germline assignment: CDR1 LGHNA and CDR2 YSLEER. V was clipped by 4 bases and J by 7 bases, with 11 bases between them. This CDR3 region has 13 residues. The CDR3 spells CASSPRRRNEQFF. In DNA form, the CDR3 reads TGCGCCAGCAGCCCGAGGAGGAGGAATGAGCAGTTCTTC.

This clonotype was observed many times. This chain links TRBV3-1 with TRBJ2-2; the D is unclear. The CDR3 is 15 amino acids. Germline CDR1 and CDR2: LGHDT and YNNKEL (reference sequence). V lost 1 base and J lost 4, with 10 bases in between. The CDR3 DNA sequence: TGTGCCAGCAGCCAAGCAGAAGCCGTCACCGGGGAGCTGTTTTTT. It yields the protein CASSQAEAVTGELFF.

This chain joins TRBV30 and TRBJ2-1; D is perhaps TRBD1 (6 bases). Germline CDR1 and CDR2: GTSNPN and SVGIG (reference sequence). Trimming shortened V by 5 bases and J by 2 bases, and 10 bases separated the two germline ends. The CDR3 sequence is 13 residues long. This chain's CDR3 is CAWDRNPYNEQFF. The CDR3 DNA follows: TGTGCCTGGGACAGGAACCCCTACAATGAGCAGTTCTTC.

This clonotype has only one observation. This chain joins TRBV20-1 and TRBJ2-7, with 10 positions matching TRBD1. The CDR3 totals 14 residues. The ends lost 5 bases at V and 3 bases at J; junction bases unmatched: 7. Per the germline V gene, CDR1 is DFQATT and CDR2 is SNEGSKA (reference sequence). The CDR3 nucleotides read TGCAGTGCTCACGGACAGGGGGATAACTACGAGCAGTACTTC. Translated, it gives CSAHGQGDNYEQYF.

This clonotype came up a few times. The gene calls are TRBV12-3 or TRBV12-4 and TRBJ1-2; perhaps TRBD1 as D (5 bases). Between the trimmed V and J ends, which lost 4 bases and 4 bases, there was a span of 7 bases. The CDR3 length is 12 residues. CDR3 DNA: TGTGCCAGCAGTTGGGGGAGCTATGGCTACACCTTC. It is translated as CASSWGSYGYTF.

This clonotype was seen only a few times. The V gene is TRBV5-1, the J gene TRBJ1-2; possibly TRBD1 for D (6 bases). Germline assignment: CDR1 SGHRS and CDR2 YFSETQ. Trimming removed 4 bases from V and 5 bases from J, with 15 bases in between. The CDR3 sequence is 14 residues long. As DNA, the CDR3 is TGCGCCAGCAGCCCCCCGGCGGGGACATATGGCTACACCTTC. Protein sequence: CASSPPAGTYGYTF.

This clonotype was observed a few times. V usage is TRBV4-3 and J usage is TRBJ1-1; a weak D match, TRBD1 (5 bases). The CDR3 extends over 17 amino acids. V was trimmed by 4 bases and J by 3 bases, leaving 21 bases between them. The germline V gene encodes CDR1 LGHNA and CDR2 YSLEER. The CDR3 coding sequence is TGCGCCAGCAGCCCCCGACAGAGCCTTACGGGGGACACTGAAGCTTTCTTT. The encoded protein is CASSPRQSLTGDTEAFF.

In this sample, this clonotype turned up a few times. The genes are TRBV5-1 and TRBJ2-1; 8 bases map to TRBD2. Germline V gene lookup returns CDR1 SGHRS and CDR2 YFSETQ. This CDR3 has 15 amino acids. With V trimmed by 4 bases and J by 3 bases, 6 bases remained unmatched. CDR3 coding DNA: TGCGCCAGCAGCCCTCAGAGCGGGAGCTACAATGAGCAGTTCTTC. Its protein product is CASSPQSGSYNEQFF.

The chain uses TRBV5-6 and TRBJ2-2, with TRBD2 matching 9 bases. The CDR3 sequence is 18 residues long. The germline CDR1 and CDR2 sequences are SGHDT and YYEEEE. J lost 3 bases, V lost 4 bases, and 13 bases had no gene match. The CDR3 coding sequence is TGTGCCAGCAGCCCCCTCGGGGGCGGGAGGGAGTACACCGGGGAGCTGTTTTTT. It is translated as CASSPLGGGREYTGELFF.

J is TRBJ2-1 and V is TRBV6-5, with 13 bases that match TRBD2. Trimming cost V 4 bases and J 3 bases; bases outside gene matches: 12. The V gene's germline CDR1 is MNHEY and CDR2 SVGAGI. This CDR3 is built from 19 residues. The CDR3 region is CASSSVPGLAGPNYNEQFF. CDR3 coding DNA: TGTGCCAGCAGTTCCGTTCCGGGACTAGCGGGGCCTAACTACAATGAGCAGTTCTTC.

The V and J genes are TRBV4-3 and TRBJ2-7, with D possibly TRBD2 on 5 matching bases. This CDR3 comprises 16 residues. Trimming cost V 1 base and J 5 bases, with 18 bases left between them. Germline CDR1 LGHNA, CDR2 YSLEER. CDR3 sequence reads: CASSQGYRGPRDEQYF. CDR3 sequence (DNA): TGCGCCAGCAGCCAAGGGTACCGGGGTCCGAGGGACGAGCAGTACTTC.